This T cell receptor beta chain appears in the sequencing data of a study of blood T cell repertoires in COVID-19. Across the whole study: Sample material is recorded as cDNA or gDNA derived from T cells, B-cell-depleted T cells, or PBMCs.

Original handling: Using reference gene primer amplification, nucleated cell counts were estimated. The method was immunoSEQ multiplex PCR; TCRdb's version includes in-frame clones alone and lacks a portion of them. V, J and clone size are those of that table, while D and trimming were read from the DNA. The sample has approximately 110,000 clones; around 86% are singletons. The CDR3 runs 12 residues. The V end lost 3 bases, the J end lost 8 bases, and 8 bases lay between the germline ends. The sequenced material came from peripheral blood. This receptor was taken from a middle-aged man with acute or convalescent COVID-19. The chain is built from TRBV12-3 or TRBV12-4 and TRBJ1-5; D is possibly TRBD1 (5 bases). The CDR3 sequence is CASSFPGKPQHF. The CDR3 DNA reads as TGTGCCAGCAGTTTTCCAGGGAAGCCCCAGCATTTT.